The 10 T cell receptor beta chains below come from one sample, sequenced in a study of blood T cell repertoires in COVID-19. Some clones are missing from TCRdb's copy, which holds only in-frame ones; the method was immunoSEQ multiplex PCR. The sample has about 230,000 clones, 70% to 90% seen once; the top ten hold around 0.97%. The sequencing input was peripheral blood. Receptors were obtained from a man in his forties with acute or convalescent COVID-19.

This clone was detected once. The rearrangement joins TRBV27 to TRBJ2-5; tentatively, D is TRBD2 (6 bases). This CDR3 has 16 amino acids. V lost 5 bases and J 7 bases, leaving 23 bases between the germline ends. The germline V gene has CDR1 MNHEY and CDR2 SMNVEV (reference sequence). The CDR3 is CASSNAGGGRGRTQYF. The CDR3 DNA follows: TGTGCCAGCAGTAACGCCGGGGGTGGCAGAGGAAGGACCCAGTACTTC.

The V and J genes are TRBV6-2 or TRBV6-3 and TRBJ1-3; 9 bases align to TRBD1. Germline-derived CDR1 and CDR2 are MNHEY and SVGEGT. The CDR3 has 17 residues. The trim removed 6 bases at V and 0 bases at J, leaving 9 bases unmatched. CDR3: CASSSWTGVFSGNTIYF. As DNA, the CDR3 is TGTGCCAGCAGCTCGTGGACAGGGGTTTTCTCTGGAAACACCATATATTTT.

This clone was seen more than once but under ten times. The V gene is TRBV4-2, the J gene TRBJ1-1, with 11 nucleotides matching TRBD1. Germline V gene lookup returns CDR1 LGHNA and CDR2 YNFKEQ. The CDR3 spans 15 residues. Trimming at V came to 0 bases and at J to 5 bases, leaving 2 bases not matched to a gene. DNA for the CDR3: TGTGCCAGCAGCCAAGAGGGGACAGGGGGAACTGAAGCTTTCTTT. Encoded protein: CASSQEGTGGTEAFF.

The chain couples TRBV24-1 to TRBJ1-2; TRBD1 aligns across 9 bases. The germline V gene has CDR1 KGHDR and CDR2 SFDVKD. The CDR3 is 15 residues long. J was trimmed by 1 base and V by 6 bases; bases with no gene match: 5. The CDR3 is CATSTGGAHNYGYTF. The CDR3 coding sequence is TGTGCCACCAGTACAGGGGGCGCACATAACTATGGCTACACCTTC.

CDR3 amino acids: CSASQGRGGNNEQFF. In nucleotides, the CDR3 is TGCAGTGCTAGTCAGGGTCGTGGTGGAAACAATGAGCAGTTCTTC. This chain joins TRBV20-1 and TRBJ2-1; D might be TRBD1 (5 bases). The V end lost 3 bases, the J end lost 5 bases, and 17 bases lay between the germline ends. Germline CDR1 and CDR2: DFQATT and SNEGSKA (reference sequence). The CDR3 covers 15 residues.

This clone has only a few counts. Here the CDR3 reads CASGQGGRNQPQHF. The DNA of the CDR3 is TGTGCCAGTGGACAGGGTGGGCGCAATCAGCCCCAGCATTTT. The chain employs TRBV19 and TRBJ1-5, with 8 bases that match TRBD1. V shed 8 bases, J shed 2 bases, and the junction held 5 bases outside the gene matches. Germline V gene data show CDR1 as LNHDA and CDR2 as SQIVND (reference sequence). This CDR3 has 14 residues.

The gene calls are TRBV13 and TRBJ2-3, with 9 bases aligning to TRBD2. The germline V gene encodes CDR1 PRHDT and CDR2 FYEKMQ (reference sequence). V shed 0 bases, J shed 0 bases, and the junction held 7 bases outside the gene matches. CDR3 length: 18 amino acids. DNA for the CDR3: TGTGCCAGCAGCTTAGGCTCCCGGACTAGCGAAAGCACAGATACGCAGTATTTT. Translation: CASSLGSRTSESTDTQYF.

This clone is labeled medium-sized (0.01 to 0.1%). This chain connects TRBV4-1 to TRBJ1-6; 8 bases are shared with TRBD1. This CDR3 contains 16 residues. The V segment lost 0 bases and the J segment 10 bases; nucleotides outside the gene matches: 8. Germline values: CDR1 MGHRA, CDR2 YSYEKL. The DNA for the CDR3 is TGCGCCAGCAGCCAAGAAGGCAGGGGGCGAGCCTCACCCCTCCACTTT. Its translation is CASSQEGRGRASPLHF.

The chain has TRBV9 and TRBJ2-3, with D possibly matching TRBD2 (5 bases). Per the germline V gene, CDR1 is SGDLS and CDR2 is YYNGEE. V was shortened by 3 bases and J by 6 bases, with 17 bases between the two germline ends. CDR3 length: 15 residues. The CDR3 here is CASSGRVRGQDTQYF. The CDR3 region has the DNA TGTGCCAGCAGCGGGCGCGTCCGGGGTCAGGATACGCAGTATTTT.

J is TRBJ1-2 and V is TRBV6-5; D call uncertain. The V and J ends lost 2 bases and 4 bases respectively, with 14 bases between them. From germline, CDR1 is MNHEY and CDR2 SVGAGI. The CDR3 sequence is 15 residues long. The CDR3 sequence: CASSYAPLGGYGYTF. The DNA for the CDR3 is TGTGCCAGCAGTTACGCCCCGTTGGGAGGCTATGGCTACACCTTC.